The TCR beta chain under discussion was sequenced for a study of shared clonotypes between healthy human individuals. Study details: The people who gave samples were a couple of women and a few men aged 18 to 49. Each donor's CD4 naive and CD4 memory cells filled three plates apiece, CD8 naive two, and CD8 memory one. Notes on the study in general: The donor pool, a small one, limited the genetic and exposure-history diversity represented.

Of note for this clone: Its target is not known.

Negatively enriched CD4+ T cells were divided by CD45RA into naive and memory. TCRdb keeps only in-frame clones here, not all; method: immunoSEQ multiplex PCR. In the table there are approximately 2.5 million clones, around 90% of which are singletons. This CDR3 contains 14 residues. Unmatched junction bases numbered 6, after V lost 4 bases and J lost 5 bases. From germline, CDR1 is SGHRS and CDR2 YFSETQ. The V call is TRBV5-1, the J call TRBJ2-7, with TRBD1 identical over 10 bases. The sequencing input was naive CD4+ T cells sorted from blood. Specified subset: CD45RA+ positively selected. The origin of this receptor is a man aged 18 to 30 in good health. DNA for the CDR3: TGCGCCAGCAGCATCGGGACAGGGGTGCACGAGCAGTACTTC. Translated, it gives CASSIGTGVHEQYF.